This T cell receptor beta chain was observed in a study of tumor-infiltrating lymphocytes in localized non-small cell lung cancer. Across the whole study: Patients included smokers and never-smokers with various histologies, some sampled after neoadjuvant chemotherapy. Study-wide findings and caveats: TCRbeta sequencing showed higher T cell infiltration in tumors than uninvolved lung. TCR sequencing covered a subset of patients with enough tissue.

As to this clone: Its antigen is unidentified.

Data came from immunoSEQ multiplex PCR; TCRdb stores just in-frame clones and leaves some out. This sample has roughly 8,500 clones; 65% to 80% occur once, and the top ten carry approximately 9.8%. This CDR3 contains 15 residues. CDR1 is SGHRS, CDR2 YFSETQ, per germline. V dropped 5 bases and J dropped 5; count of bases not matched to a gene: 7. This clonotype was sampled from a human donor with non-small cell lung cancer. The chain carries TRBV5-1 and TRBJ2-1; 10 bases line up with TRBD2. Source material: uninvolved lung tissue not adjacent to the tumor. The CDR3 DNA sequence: TGCGCCAGCAGACTTGGGACTAGCGCCCACAATGAGCAGTTCTTC. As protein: CASRLGTSAHNEQFF.